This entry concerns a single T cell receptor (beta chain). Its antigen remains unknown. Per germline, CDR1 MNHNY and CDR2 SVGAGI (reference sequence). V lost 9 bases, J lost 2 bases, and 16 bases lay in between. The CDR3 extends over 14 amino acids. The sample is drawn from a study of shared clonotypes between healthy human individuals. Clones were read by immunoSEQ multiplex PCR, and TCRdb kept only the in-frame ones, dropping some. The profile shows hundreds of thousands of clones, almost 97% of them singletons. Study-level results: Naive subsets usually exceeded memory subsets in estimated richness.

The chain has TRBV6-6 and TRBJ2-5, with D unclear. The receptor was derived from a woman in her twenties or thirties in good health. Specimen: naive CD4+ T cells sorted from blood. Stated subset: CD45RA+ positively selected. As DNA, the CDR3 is TGTGCCAGTTCCCGGGCGCGGAATCAAGAGACCCAGTACTTC. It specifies CASSRARNQETQYF.